The 16 T cell receptor beta chains below all came from one sample that was sequenced in a study of graft-versus-host responses after intestinal transplantation (dated by TCRdb to the early 2020s). The time point tag for this specimen amounts to: cells obtained before transplantation from donor or recipient. Library preparation was by the immunoSEQ multiplex PCR assay. The clones in this table, taken by TCRdb from immuneACCESS, are in-frame only. Not every clone is retained; where verified, under half of the shortfall comes from an unresolved V gene, and the cause of the rest is unknown. This sample is represented by about 99,000 clones; about 88% of them were singletons. The ten largest clones represent 0.7% to 0.9% of the sample. No antigen has been identified for these receptors. The input for sequencing was unstimulated CD4+ T cells sorted from spleen or lymph node cells, taken before intestinal transplant. The receptors originated from a human donor who received an intestinal transplant.

V is TRBV7-9 and J is TRBJ2-3, with D possibly called TRBD1 or TRBD2 (6 bases each). The CDR3 is 14 amino acids. Looked up from germline, CDR1 is SEHNR and CDR2 is FQNEAQ (reference sequence). V dropped 0 bases and J dropped 4 bases, with 8 bases sitting between them. The DNA for the CDR3 is TGTGCCAGCAGCTTAGCAGGGGGGTCAGATACGCAGTATTTT. Protein sequence: CASSLAGGSDTQYF.

This chain joins TRBV4-1 and TRBJ2-3; D may be TRBD2 (5 bases). The germline CDR1 and CDR2 sequences are MGHRA and YSYEKL. The CDR3 spans 14 residues. Trimming removed 4 bases from V and 2 bases from J, with 10 bases in between. The CDR3 DNA reads as TGCGCCAGCAGCCCGGAGGCCCACACAGATACGCAGTATTTT. Protein: CASSPEAHTDTQYF.

V is TRBV5-4 and J is TRBJ2-2, with 9 positions matching TRBD2. The germline gives CDR1 SGHNT, CDR2 YYREEE (reference sequence). There are 16 residues in the CDR3. The V gene end was trimmed by 4 bases and the J gene end by 4 bases; junction bases not matched to a gene: 8. The CDR3 bases are TGTGCCAGCAGCCAAGGTAGCGGGGGCACCACCGGGGAGCTGTTTTTT. Protein sequence: CASSQGSGGTTGELFF. Full variable domain (remainder filled in from reference TRBV5-4 and TRBJ2-2): ETGVTQSPTHLIKTRGQQVTLRCSSQSGHNTVSWYQQALGQGPQFIFQYYREEENGRGNFPPRFSGLQFPNYSSELNVNALELDDSALYLCASSQGSGGTTGELFFGEGSRLTVL.

This clone was observed once. V usage is TRBV9 and J usage is TRBJ2-1; 8 bases fit TRBD1. This CDR3 region has 14 residues. With 4 bases clipped from V and 3 bases from J, the junction kept 3 bases outside the gene matches. Germline-derived CDR1 and CDR2 are SGDLS and YYNGEE. The CDR3 DNA reads TGTGCCAGCAGCATCACAGGGGGCTACAATGAGCAGTTCTTC. Amino acids: CASSITGGYNEQFF.

The chain combines TRBV2 with TRBJ2-5, with 9 bases fitting TRBD1. The J segment lost 5 bases and the V segment lost 5 bases, leaving 3 bases of the junction unmatched. CDR3 length: 13 residues. The germline V gene has CDR1 SNHLY and CDR2 FYNNEI. CDR3 loop: CASSSTGGETQYF. The CDR3 DNA sequence: TGTGCCAGCAGTTCGACAGGGGGGGAGACCCAGTACTTC.

This chain joins TRBV18 and TRBJ2-7; 10 nucleotides agree with TRBD1. The CDR3 spans 13 residues. The germline CDR1 and CDR2 sequences are KGHSH and LQKENI. V shed 5 bases and J 6 bases; nucleotides not matched to a gene: 4. This CDR3 reads CASSKTGGGEQYF. The DNA for the CDR3 is TGTGCCAGCTCAAAGACAGGGGGCGGCGAGCAGTACTTC.

J is TRBJ1-1 and V is TRBV4-1, with 8 bases identical to TRBD1. V lost 4 bases and J lost 6; bases outside the gene matches: 1. The CDR3 is 12 amino acids. Germline V gene sequence: CDR1 MGHRA, CDR2 YSYEKL. CDR3 nucleotides: TGCGCCAGCAGCCCGGACAGGGCTGAAGCTTTCTTT. Its protein product is CASSPDRAEAFF.

The genes are TRBV28 and TRBJ2-7, with 8 bases matching TRBD1. The CDR3 spans 14 residues. J was trimmed by 6 bases and V by 4 bases; bases with no gene match: 8. The V gene's germline CDR1 is MDHEN and CDR2 SYDVKM. Written as DNA, the CDR3 is TGTGCCAGCAGTTATACCAGGGGGCGCGTCGAGCAGTACTTC. Its protein product is CASSYTRGRVEQYF.

The rearrangement links TRBV19 to TRBJ2-1; TRBD2 is a possible D gene (5 bases). This CDR3 region has 14 residues. The germline CDR1 and CDR2 sequences are LNHDA and SQIVND (reference sequence). Trimming stripped 3 bases from V and 4 bases from J, with 10 bases between. The CDR3 here is CASSIRGVYNEQFF. The CDR3 DNA reads as TGTGCCAGTAGTATCCGGGGAGTTTACAATGAGCAGTTCTTC.

The genes are TRBV28 and TRBJ1-1; 7 bases line up with TRBD1. In germline, CDR1 is MDHEN, CDR2 SYDVKM. The CDR3 consists of 13 residues. The V gene end was trimmed by 4 bases and the J gene end by 4 bases; junction bases not matched to a gene: 3. The CDR3 sequence: CASSSQGFTEAFF. Here the CDR3 DNA reads TGTGCCAGCAGTTCACAGGGGTTCACTGAAGCTTTCTTT.

The chain employs TRBV28 and TRBJ1-6; TRBD1 matches at 8 bases. Germline CDR1 MDHEN, CDR2 SYDVKM. The CDR3 sequence is 16 residues long. The ends lost 5 bases at V and 5 bases at J; junction bases unmatched: 8. CDR3 in amino acids: CASSPQGAGDNSPLHF. In DNA form, the CDR3 reads TGTGCCAGCAGTCCCCAGGGGGCAGGGGATAATTCACCCCTCCACTTT.

The gene calls are TRBV29-1 and TRBJ2-1, with 7 bases matching TRBD2. Trimming cost V 7 bases and J 8 bases; bases outside gene matches: 11. Per germline, CDR1 SQVTM and CDR2 ANQGSEA. The CDR3 contains 13 residues. In nucleotides, the CDR3 is TGCAGCGCACGGGGACTATTTTCCGATGAGCAGTTCTTC. This translates into CSARGLFSDEQFF.

The chain joins TRBV2 to TRBJ1-5; possibly TRBD1 for D (5 bases). Trimming removed 7 bases from V and 9 bases from J, with 19 bases in between. The length of the CDR3 is 14 residues. Germline CDR1 SNHLY, CDR2 FYNNEI. The CDR3 spells CASTPGRAGPPQHF. The CDR3 DNA is TGTGCCAGCACTCCAGGACGGGCGGGACCGCCCCAGCATTTT.

V and J are TRBV10-3 and TRBJ2-2; a possible D gene is TRBD1 (5 bases). Germline CDR1 is ENHRY and CDR2 is SYGVKD. CDR3 size: 14 residues. V was shortened by 4 bases and J by 5 bases, with 11 bases between the two germline ends. The CDR3 DNA is TGTGCCATCAGTGCAGGGCCCCTAACCGGGGAGCTGTTTTTT. Encoded protein: CAISAGPLTGELFF.

This chain joins TRBV7-6 and TRBJ2-7; D is possibly TRBD2 (5 bases). CDR3 length equals 12 residues. Germline V gives CDR1 SGHVS, CDR2 FNYEAQ. V lost 5 bases to trimming and J lost 7 bases, with 12 bases between them. This CDR3 reads CASSPSRGEQYF. The CDR3 DNA reads as TGTGCCAGCAGCCCCTCCCGGGGAGAGCAGTACTTC.

Details on this clone: The same CDR3 arises from other DNA sequences in this sample as well. V gene TRBV9 combines with J gene TRBJ1-2; D gene ambiguous. Trimming removed 0 bases at V and 2 bases at J, with 5 bases between. Germline V lookup: CDR1 SGDLS, CDR2 YYNGEE. This CDR3 region has 13 residues. The CDR3 protein is CASSVGTNYGYTF. The DNA for the CDR3 is TGTGCCAGCAGCGTAGGCACGAACTATGGCTACACCTTC.